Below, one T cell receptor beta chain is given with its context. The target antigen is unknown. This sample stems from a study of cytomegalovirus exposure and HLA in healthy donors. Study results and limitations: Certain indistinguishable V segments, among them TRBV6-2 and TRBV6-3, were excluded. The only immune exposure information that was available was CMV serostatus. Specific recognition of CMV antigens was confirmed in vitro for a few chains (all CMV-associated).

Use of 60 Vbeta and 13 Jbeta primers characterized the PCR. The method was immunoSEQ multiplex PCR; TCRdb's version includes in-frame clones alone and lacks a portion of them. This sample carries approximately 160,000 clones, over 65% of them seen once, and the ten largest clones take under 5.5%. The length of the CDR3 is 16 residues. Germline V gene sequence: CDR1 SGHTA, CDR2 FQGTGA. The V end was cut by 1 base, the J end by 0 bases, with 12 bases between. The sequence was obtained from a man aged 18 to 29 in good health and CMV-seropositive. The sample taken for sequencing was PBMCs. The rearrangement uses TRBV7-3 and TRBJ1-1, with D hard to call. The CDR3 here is CASSLRGGFLNTEAFF. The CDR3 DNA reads TGTGCCAGCAGCTTAAGAGGTGGGTTTCTGAACACTGAAGCTTTCTTT. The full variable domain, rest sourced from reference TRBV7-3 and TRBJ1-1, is GAGVSQTPSNKVTEKGKYVELRCDPISGHTALYWYRQSLGQGPEFLIYFQGTGAADDSGLPNDRFFAVRPEGSVSTLKIQRTERGDSAVYLCASSLRGGFLNTEAFFGQGTRLTVV.